This T cell receptor (beta chain) was recorded in a study of identical twins. TCRdb re-derived calls from the 5' RACE reads in MiXCR, one entry per CDR3 protein. The data hold about 520,000 distinct CDR3 sequences, with approximately 22% observed a single time. Whole-study findings and limits: Models, which agreed with sharing between unrelated individuals, nonetheless underestimated the out-of-frame TCR alpha sharing seen in monozygotic twins. Out-of-frame beta chain sequences displayed weaker excess sharing between twins.

Healthy Caucasians made up all donors. This clonotype was recorded a few times. No antigen is known for it. Sequence at one end of the junction differs from germline and may be a read error. This CDR3 comprises 14 residues. Germline lookup yields CDR1 LGHDT and CDR2 YNNKEL (reference sequence). This same sample was also part of a study on T cells expressing NK-cell markers.

The chain recombines TRBV3-1 with TRBJ1-6, with D possibly TRBD1 on 6 matching bases. The clonotype was recovered from a woman under 30 in good health. What was sequenced was CD4+ T cells sorted from blood. The chain's CDR3 is CASSLDRYISPLHF. The CDR3 bases are TGTGCCAGCAGCCTGGACAGATATATTTCACCCCTCCACTTT.